The clone carrying this TCR beta chain was recorded a few times. The target antigen is unknown. The sample originates from a study of blood T cells in healthy people across ages. Findings and limits, study-wide: The study found TCR beta diversity correlated strongly with naive T cell percentage.

CDR1 is ENHRY and CDR2 is SYGVKD in the germline V gene. This CDR3 is built from 14 residues. Between the trimmed V and J ends, which lost 3 bases and 4 bases, there was a span of 12 bases. It was with a sample-barcoded 5' primer and a J-beta primer mix that a second PCR of about 6 to 12 cycles was run. Every cDNA was tagged by a template-switch adaptor with 12 random nucleotides. TCRdb analysed the 5' RACE reads with MiXCR anew, one entry per CDR3 protein. The repertoire holds approximately 800,000 distinct CDR3 sequences, roughly 25% seen once, with 2.5% to 3.5% in the top ten. These data also formed part of another study, on T cells of mothers and their children. That work adds: In related and unrelated pairs alike, thymic selection shapes TCR recombination output, with inherited differences minor.

Source material: blood. This clonotype was obtained from a boy between 10 and 17 years old in good health. V gene TRBV10-3 combines with J gene TRBJ2-5, with a weak D call TRBD1 (5 bases). CDR3 coding DNA: TGTGCCATCAGTGATCAGGGAAGCAGAGAGACCCAGTACTTC. Translating gives CAISDQGSRETQYF.